This T cell receptor (beta chain) derives from a study of cytomegalovirus exposure and HLA in healthy donors. Germline CDR1 reads SGHAT; CDR2 reads FQDESV (reference sequence). V was pared by 0 bases and J by 2 bases, with 11 bases between. The CDR3 runs 16 residues. PCR employed 60 Vbeta and 13 Jbeta primers. The table came from immunoSEQ multiplex PCR; TCRdb's copy has only in-frame clones and leaves some out. The table records 75,000 to 100,000 clones, around 82% of them present only once. The rearrangement links TRBV11-1 to TRBJ2-1, with D maybe TRBD2 (5 bases). Material for sequencing was PBMCs. The TCR comes from a middle-aged man in good health and CMV-seropositive. The CDR3 protein is CASSLAEAVTYNEQFF. Written as DNA, the CDR3 is TGTGCCAGCAGCTTAGCGGAGGCGGTTACCTACAATGAGCAGTTCTTC.